The 21 T cell receptor beta chains below were found in one sample sequenced in a study of identical twins. TCRdb used MiXCR to reprocess the 5' RACE reads, holding one entry per CDR3 protein. The data show around 100,000 distinct CDR3 sequences, about 5.6% seen once. The sample was memory T cells sorted from blood. These TCRs come from a woman aged 45-59 years in good health.

J is TRBJ2-7 and V is TRBV3-1, with 10 bases fitting TRBD2. V shed 0 bases and J 7 bases; nucleotides not matched to a gene: 9. This CDR3 spans 16 amino acids. CDR1 is LGHDT and CDR2 is YNNKEL in the germline V gene (reference sequence). CDR3: CASSQEPSGRAQEQYF. As DNA, the CDR3 is TGTGCCAGCAGCCAAGAACCCAGCGGGAGGGCCCAAGAGCAGTACTTC.

This clonotype was seen many times. The rearrangement joins TRBV4-1 to TRBJ2-5; 14 nucleotides align to TRBD2. The CDR3 spans 17 residues. V lost 3 bases to trimming and J lost 4 bases; unmatched junction nucleotides: 7. Per the germline V gene, CDR1 is MGHRA and CDR2 is YSYEKL. CDR3 coding DNA: TGCGCCAGCAGCCAGGACGGGACTAGCGGGAGAGGAGAGACCCAGTACTTC. Its translation is CASSQDGTSGRGETQYF.

This clonotype appeared many times. CDR3 protein: CASKIDSSYEQYF. The CDR3 DNA is TGTGCCAGCAAGATAGACAGCTCCTACGAGCAGTACTTC. The chain carries TRBV28 and TRBJ2-7, with D tentatively TRBD1 (5 bases). The germline V and J ends were trimmed by 7 bases and 0 bases, with 10 bases remaining between them. The CDR3 spans 13 residues. CDR1 is MDHEN and CDR2 is SYDVKM in the germline V gene.

This clonotype was observed a few times. The chain recombines TRBV7-8 with TRBJ2-1; D gene ambiguous. The CDR3 consists of 16 residues. V gave up 2 bases and J gave up 0 bases, with 11 bases separating them. Per germline, CDR1 SGHVS and CDR2 FQNEAQ. CDR3 DNA sequence: TGTGCCAGCAGCTTAAAGGCGCTGAGCTCCTACAATGAGCAGTTCTTC. Protein sequence: CASSLKALSSYNEQFF.

This clonotype was observed many times. The V call is TRBV12-3 or TRBV12-4, the J call TRBJ2-1; no clear D gene. This CDR3 has 13 residues. The V end lost 3 bases, the J end lost 4 bases, and 7 bases lay between the germline ends. CDR3 loop: CASSFGRYNEQFF. The CDR3 bases are TGTGCCAGCAGTTTTGGCCGGTACAATGAGCAGTTCTTC.

This clonotype was detected ten times or more. V is TRBV3-1 and J is TRBJ1-6; D is possibly TRBD1 (6 bases). The CDR3 covers 13 residues. V dropped 8 bases and J dropped 7 bases, with 12 bases sitting between them. Germline CDR1 and CDR2: LGHDT and YNNKEL (reference sequence). The CDR3 DNA sequence: TGTGCCAGCGGGCGACAGGACAATTCACCCCTCCACTTT. It yields the protein CASGRQDNSPLHF.

At least ten counts were recorded for this clonotype. This chain uses TRBV27 with TRBJ1-4, with TRBD1 matching over 7 bases. The CDR3 extends over 13 amino acids. V shed 9 bases and J 7 bases; nucleotides not matched to a gene: 8. From germline, CDR1 is MNHEY and CDR2 SMNVEV (reference sequence). The CDR3 loop reads CASKGQDREKLFF. In DNA form, the CDR3 reads TGTGCCAGTAAAGGACAGGATCGTGAAAAACTGTTTTTT.

This clonotype was counted many times. The chain has TRBV6-1 and TRBJ1-5; TRBD1 matches at 7 bases. CDR1 MNHNS and CDR2 SASEGT come from the germline V gene. The V segment lost 10 bases and the J segment 4 bases; nucleotides outside the gene matches: 10. The CDR3 runs 14 residues. CDR3 nucleotides: TGTGCCACTCGGCGGGACAGAGGGAATCAGCCCCAGCATTTT. Protein sequence: CATRRDRGNQPQHF.

This clonotype was recorded a few times. The gene calls are TRBV6-6 and TRBJ1-2; D is possibly TRBD1 (6 bases). Germline CDR1 and CDR2: MNHNY and SVGAGI (reference sequence). This CDR3 is built from 13 residues. Trimming removed 2 bases from V and 7 bases from J, with 11 bases in between. For the CDR3, the DNA is TGTGCCAGCAGTTACCCGAGACAGGCTGGCTACACCTTC. This gives the protein CASSYPRQAGYTF.

This clonotype was recorded at least ten times. V and J are TRBV19 and TRBJ1-1; the D is unclear. V gave up 5 bases and J gave up 4 bases, with 11 bases separating them. CDR1 and CDR2 from the germline V gene are LNHDA and SQIVND (reference sequence). The CDR3 covers 13 residues. The CDR3 DNA is TGTGCCAGTAGTCAGGTTCGTGGCACTGAAGCTTTCTTT. Its translation: CASSQVRGTEAFF.

This clonotype was seen repeatedly, ten times or more. V is TRBV15 and J is TRBJ2-5, with D possibly called TRBD1 or TRBD2 (5 bases each). CDR3 length equals 15 residues. V lost 0 bases and J 1 base, leaving 9 bases between the germline ends. Germline V CDR1 and CDR2: LNHNV, YYDKDF (reference sequence). The CDR3 loop reads CATSRDGTSQETQYF. The CDR3 DNA reads TGTGCCACCAGCAGAGATGGGACCAGCCAAGAGACCCAGTACTTC.

This clonotype occurred many times. The chain is built from TRBV15 and TRBJ2-3; D is uncertain. The ends were cut back, 7 bases at V and 4 bases at J, with 12 bases in the middle. The V gene's germline CDR1 is LNHNV and CDR2 YYDKDF (reference sequence). This CDR3 spans 13 amino acids. CDR3 DNA: TGTGCCACCACCCAATACCAGTCAGATACGCAGTATTTT. This gives the protein CATTQYQSDTQYF.

V gene TRBV20-1 combines with J gene TRBJ2-5; 10 positions agree with TRBD2. The CDR3 covers 15 residues. The germline V gene encodes CDR1 DFQATT and CDR2 SNEGSKA (reference sequence). Unmatched junction bases numbered 8, after V lost 6 bases and J lost 1 base. The CDR3 coding sequence is TGCAGTGCCTCCCCCAGACTAGCGGGCCAAGAGACCCAGTACTTC. This sequence encodes CSASPRLAGQETQYF.

This clonotype turned up a few times. The rearrangement links TRBV3-1 to TRBJ2-7; 11 bases match TRBD2. The V segment lost 4 bases and the J segment 5 bases; nucleotides outside the gene matches: 7. The CDR3 runs to 15 residues. Looked up from germline, CDR1 is LGHDT and CDR2 is YNNKEL (reference sequence). CDR3 loop: CASSRLAGGPDEQYF. The CDR3 DNA reads as TGTGCCAGCAGCCGCTTAGCGGGAGGGCCGGACGAGCAGTACTTC.

In this sample, this clonotype turned up a few times. The rearrangement links TRBV11-2 to TRBJ1-1; D uncertain. This CDR3 region has 16 residues. CDR1 SGHAT and CDR2 FQNNGV come from the germline V gene. V dropped 5 bases and J dropped 1 base, with 17 bases sitting between them. The CDR3 bases are TGTGCCAGCAGCCGAAAAACGGGCGGTGGGAACACTGAAGCTTTCTTT. Protein sequence: CASSRKTGGGNTEAFF.

This clonotype has at least ten counts. The chain carries TRBV5-1 and TRBJ2-1; 9 nucleotides agree with TRBD2. Germline trimming cut 0 bases from V and 5 bases from J; bases unmatched to any gene: 3. The CDR3 extends over 15 amino acids. CDR1 is SGHRS and CDR2 is YFSETQ in the germline V gene. The CDR3 region has the DNA TGCGCCAGCAGCTTGGAGGGACTAGCCAACAATGAGCAGTTCTTC. Its translation is CASSLEGLANNEQFF.

The table lists this clonotype with many counts. This sequence joins TRBV20-1 and TRBJ1-2, with unresolved D. In germline, CDR1 is DFQATT, CDR2 SNEGSKA (reference sequence). The V end lost 3 bases, the J end lost 0 bases, and 11 bases lay between the germline ends. The CDR3 loop spans 14 amino acids. Here the CDR3 reads CSASVSRANYGYTF. The CDR3 DNA is TGCAGTGCTAGTGTCAGCCGAGCTAACTATGGCTACACCTTC.

This clonotype has only a few counts. This chain uses TRBV20-1 with TRBJ2-7; D gene uncertain. The CDR3 is 14 residues long. Looked up from germline, CDR1 is DFQATT and CDR2 is SNEGSKA (reference sequence). Trimming left V 0 bases short and J 6 bases short, with 15 bases between. CDR3 amino acids: CSARDLSLEGEQYF. CDR3 DNA: TGCAGTGCTAGAGATCTCTCTCTAGAAGGCGAGCAGTACTTC.

The chain carries TRBV7-2 and TRBJ2-1; the match to TRBD2 covers 11 bases. With 1 base clipped from V and 5 bases from J, the junction kept 13 bases outside the gene matches. In germline, CDR1 is SGHTA, CDR2 FQGNSA. There are 19 residues in the CDR3. CDR3 DNA sequence: TGTGCCAGCAGCTTAGAACTAGCGGGAGTTTCGCGCAGGGACAATGAGCAGTTCTTC. Its translation: CASSLELAGVSRRDNEQFF. Using reference TRBV7-2 and TRBJ2-1 for the parts outside the CDR3, the full variable domain is GAGVSQSPSNKVTEKGKDVELRCDPISGHTALYWYRQSLGQGLEFLIYFQGNSAPDKSGLPSDRFSAERTGGSVSTLTIQRTQQEDSAVYLCASSLELAGVSRRDNEQFFGPGTRLTVL.

This clonotype was seen repeatedly, ten times or more. This chain links TRBV6-6 with TRBJ2-1; TRBD2 matches at 8 bases. CDR3 length equals 15 residues. Per germline, CDR1 MNHNY and CDR2 SVGAGI (reference sequence). V was clipped by 3 bases and J by 1 base; unmatched bases: 2. CDR3 coding DNA: TGTGCCAGCAGTTATACTAGCGGATCCTACAATGAGCAGTTCTTC. Translating it yields CASSYTSGSYNEQFF.

This clonotype was observed many times. This sequence joins TRBV25-1 and TRBJ2-5; D is undetermined. Trimming left V 1 base short and J 9 bases short, with 12 bases between. CDR3 length: 13 amino acids. Germline-derived CDR1 and CDR2 are MGHDK and SYGVNS. The CDR3 DNA follows: TGTGCCAGCAGTGAATCCCACAGCTTGGCCCAGTACTTC. Translated, it gives CASSESHSLAQYF.